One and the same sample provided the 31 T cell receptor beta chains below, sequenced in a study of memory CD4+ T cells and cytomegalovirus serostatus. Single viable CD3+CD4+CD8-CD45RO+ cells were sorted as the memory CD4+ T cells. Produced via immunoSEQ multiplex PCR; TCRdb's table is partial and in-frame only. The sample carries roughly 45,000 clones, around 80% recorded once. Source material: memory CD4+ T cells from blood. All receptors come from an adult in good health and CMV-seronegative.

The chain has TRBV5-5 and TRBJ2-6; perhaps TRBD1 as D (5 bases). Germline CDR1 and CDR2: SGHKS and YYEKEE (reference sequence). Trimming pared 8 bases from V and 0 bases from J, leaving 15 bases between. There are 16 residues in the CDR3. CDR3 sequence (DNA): TGTGCCAGTGATTTTAGGGGTGCCTCTGGGGCCAACGTCCTGACTTTC. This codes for CASDFRGASGANVLTF.

CDR3 protein: CASSLFRGGARAFF. Written as DNA, the CDR3 is TGTGCCAGCAGCCTCTTCCGTGGGGGTGCGCGGGCTTTCTTT. The V call is TRBV27, the J call TRBJ1-1, with D perhaps matching TRBD1 (5 bases). CDR3 length: 14 amino acids. Between the trimmed V and J ends, which lost 6 bases and 11 bases, there was a span of 22 bases. From germline, CDR1 is MNHEY and CDR2 SMNVEV (reference sequence).

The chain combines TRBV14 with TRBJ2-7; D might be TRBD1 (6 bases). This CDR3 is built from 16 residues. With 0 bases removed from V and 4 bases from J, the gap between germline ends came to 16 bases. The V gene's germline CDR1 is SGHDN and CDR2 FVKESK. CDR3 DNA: TGTGCCAGCAGCCAAGATATCTGGGGGCCCCATTACGAGCAGTACTTC. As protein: CASSQDIWGPHYEQYF.

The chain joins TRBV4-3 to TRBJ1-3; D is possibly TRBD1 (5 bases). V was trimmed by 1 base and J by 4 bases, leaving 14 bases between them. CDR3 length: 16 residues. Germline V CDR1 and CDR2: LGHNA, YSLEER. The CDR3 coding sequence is TGCGCCAGCAGCCAAGCTACCGGGACCCGAGGAAACACCATATATTTT. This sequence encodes CASSQATGTRGNTIYF.

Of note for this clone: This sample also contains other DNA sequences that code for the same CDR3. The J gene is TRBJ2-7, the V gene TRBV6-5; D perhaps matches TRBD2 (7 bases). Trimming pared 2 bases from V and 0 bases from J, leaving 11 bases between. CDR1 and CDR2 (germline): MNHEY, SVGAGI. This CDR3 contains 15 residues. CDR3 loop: CASSYRGGSSYEQYF. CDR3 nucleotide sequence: TGTGCCAGCAGTTACAGGGGGGGGAGCTCCTACGAGCAGTACTTC.

CDR3 residues: CASSAPGGRFTNEQFF. The CDR3 DNA reads TGTGCCAGCAGCGCCCCGGGGGGCCGTTTTACAAATGAGCAGTTCTTC. The rearrangement uses TRBV9 and TRBJ2-1; the D gene is possibly TRBD2 (7 bases). This CDR3 is built from 16 residues. The germline V gene has CDR1 SGDLS and CDR2 YYNGEE. The V and J ends lost 3 bases and 7 bases respectively, with 20 bases between them.

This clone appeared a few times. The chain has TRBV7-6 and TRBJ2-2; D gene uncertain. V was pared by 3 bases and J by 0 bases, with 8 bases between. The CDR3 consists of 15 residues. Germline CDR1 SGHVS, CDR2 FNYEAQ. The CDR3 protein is CASSLVPSNTGELFF. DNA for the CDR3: TGTGCCAGCAGCTTGGTGCCTTCGAACACCGGGGAGCTGTTTTTT.

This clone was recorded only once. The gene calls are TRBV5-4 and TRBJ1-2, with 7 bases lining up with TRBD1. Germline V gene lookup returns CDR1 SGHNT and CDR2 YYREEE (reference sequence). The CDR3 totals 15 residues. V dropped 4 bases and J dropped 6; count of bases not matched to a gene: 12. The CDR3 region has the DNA TGTGCCAGCAGCACCCGACAGGGAGGGTTAAATGGCTACACCTTC. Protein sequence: CASSTRQGGLNGYTF.

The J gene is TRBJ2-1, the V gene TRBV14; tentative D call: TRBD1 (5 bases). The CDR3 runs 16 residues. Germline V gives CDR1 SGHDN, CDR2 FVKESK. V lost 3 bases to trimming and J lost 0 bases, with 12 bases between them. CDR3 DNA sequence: TGTGCCAGCAGCCACCAGGGCACTGGCTCCTACAATGAGCAGTTCTTC. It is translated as CASSHQGTGSYNEQFF.

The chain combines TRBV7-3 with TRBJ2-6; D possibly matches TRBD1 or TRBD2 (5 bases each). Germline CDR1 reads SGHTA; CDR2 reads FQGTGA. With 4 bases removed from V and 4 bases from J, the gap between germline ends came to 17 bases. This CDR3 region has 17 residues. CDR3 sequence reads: CASSSGRTSTGANVLTF. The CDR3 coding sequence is TGTGCCAGCAGCTCGGGACGGACTTCGACCGGGGCCAACGTCCTGACTTTC.

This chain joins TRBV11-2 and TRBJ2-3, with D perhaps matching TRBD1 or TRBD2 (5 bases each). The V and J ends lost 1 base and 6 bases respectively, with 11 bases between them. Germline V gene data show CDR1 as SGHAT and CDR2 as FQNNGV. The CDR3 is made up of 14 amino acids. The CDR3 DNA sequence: TGTGCCAGCAGCTTAGCGGGGCCGGGTGATACGCAGTATTTT. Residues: CASSLAGPGDTQYF.

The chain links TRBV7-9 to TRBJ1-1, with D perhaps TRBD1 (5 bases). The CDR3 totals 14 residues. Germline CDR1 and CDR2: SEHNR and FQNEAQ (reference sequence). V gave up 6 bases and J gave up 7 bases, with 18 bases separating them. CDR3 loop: CASSSLEGRGEAFF. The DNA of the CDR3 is TGTGCCAGCAGTTCTCTCGAGGGGCGGGGTGAAGCTTTCTTT.

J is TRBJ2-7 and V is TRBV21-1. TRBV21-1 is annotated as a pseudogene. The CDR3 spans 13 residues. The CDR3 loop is CASSRLDSYEQYF. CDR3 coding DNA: TGTGCCAGCAGCAGATTGGACTCCTACGAGCAGTACTTC.

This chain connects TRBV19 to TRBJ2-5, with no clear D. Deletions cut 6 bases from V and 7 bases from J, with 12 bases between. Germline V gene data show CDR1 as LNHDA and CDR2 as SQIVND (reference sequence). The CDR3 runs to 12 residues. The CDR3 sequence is CASSPPEGTQYF. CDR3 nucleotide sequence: TGTGCCAGTAGCCCACCAGAAGGGACCCAGTACTTC. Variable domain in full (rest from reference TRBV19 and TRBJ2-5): DGGITQSPKYLFRKEGQNVTLSCEQNLNHDAMYWYRQDPGQGLRLIYYSQIVNDFQKGDIAEGYSVSREKKESFPLTVTSAQKNPTAFYLCASSPPEGTQYFGPGTRLLVL.

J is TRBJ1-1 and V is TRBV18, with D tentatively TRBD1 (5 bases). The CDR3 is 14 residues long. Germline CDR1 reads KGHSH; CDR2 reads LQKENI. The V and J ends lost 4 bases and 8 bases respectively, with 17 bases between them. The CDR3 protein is CASSQDRFTTEAFF. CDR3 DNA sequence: TGTGCCAGCTCACAAGACAGATTTACGACCGAAGCTTTCTTT.

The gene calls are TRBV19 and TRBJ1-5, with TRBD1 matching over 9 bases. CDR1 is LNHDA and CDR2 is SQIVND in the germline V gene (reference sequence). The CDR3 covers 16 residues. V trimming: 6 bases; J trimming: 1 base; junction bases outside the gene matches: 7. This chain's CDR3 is CASRRQDRGSNQPQHF. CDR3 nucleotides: TGTGCCAGTAGAAGGCAGGACAGGGGAAGCAATCAGCCCCAGCATTTT.

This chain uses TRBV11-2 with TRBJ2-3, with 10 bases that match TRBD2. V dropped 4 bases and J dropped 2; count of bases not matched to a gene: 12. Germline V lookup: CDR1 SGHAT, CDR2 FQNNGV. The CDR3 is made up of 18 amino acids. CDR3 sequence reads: CASSSTWASGGLTDTQYF. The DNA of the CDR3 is TGTGCCAGCAGCTCTACCTGGGCTAGCGGGGGCCTCACAGATACGCAGTATTTT.

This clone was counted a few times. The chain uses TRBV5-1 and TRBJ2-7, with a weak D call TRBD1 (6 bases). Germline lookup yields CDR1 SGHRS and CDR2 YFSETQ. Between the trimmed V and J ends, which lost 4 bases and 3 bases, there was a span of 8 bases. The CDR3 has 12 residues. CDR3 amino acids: CASSRDNYEQYF. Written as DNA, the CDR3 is TGCGCCAGCAGCCGGGACAACTACGAGCAGTACTTC. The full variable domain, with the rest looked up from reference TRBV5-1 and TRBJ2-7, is KAGVTQTPRYLIKTRGQQVTLSCSPISGHRSVSWYQQTPGQGLQFLFEYFSETQRNKGNFPGRFSGRQFSNSRSEMNVSTLELGDSALYLCASSRDNYEQYFGPGTRLTVT.

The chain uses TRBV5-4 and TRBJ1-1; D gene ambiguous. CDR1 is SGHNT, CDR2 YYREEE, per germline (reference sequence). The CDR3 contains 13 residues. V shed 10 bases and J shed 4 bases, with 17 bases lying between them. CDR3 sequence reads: CAVGVDERTEAFF. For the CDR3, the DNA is TGTGCCGTTGGGGTGGATGAACGCACTGAAGCTTTCTTT.

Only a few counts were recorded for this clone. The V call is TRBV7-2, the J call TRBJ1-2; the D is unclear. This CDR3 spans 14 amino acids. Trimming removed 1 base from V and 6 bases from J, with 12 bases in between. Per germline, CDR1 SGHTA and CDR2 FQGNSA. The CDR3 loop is CASSLDSLRDGYTF. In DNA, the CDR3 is TGTGCCAGCAGCTTAGACTCCCTAAGGGATGGCTACACCTTC. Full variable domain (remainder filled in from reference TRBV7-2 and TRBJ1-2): GAGVSQSPSNKVTEKGKDVELRCDPISGHTALYWYRQSLGQGLEFLIYFQGNSAPDKSGLPSDRFSAERTGGSVSTLTIQRTQQEDSAVYLCASSLDSLRDGYTFGSGTRLTVV.

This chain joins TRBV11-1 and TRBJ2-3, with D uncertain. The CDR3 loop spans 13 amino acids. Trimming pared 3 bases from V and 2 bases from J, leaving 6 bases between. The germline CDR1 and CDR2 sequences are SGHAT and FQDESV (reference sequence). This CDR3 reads CASSFGITDTQYF. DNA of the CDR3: TGTGCCAGCAGCTTTGGGATCACAGATACGCAGTATTTT.

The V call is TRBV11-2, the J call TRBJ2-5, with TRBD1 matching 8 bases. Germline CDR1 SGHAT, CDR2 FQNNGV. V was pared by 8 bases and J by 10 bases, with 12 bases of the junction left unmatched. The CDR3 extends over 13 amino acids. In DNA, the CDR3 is TGTGCCAGCTCCCCCGACAGGGGATTGGTCCAGTACTTC. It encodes CASSPDRGLVQYF.

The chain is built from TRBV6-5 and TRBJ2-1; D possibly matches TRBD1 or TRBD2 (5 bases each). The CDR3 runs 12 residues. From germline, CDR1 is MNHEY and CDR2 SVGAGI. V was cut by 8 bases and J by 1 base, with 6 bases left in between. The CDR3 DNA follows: TGTGCCAGCGGGGGATCCTACAATGAGCAGTTCTTC. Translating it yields CASGGSYNEQFF.

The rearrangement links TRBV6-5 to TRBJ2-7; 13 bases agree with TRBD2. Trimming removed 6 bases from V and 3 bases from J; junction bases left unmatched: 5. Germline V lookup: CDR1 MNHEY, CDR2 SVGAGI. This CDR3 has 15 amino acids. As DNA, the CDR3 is TGTGCCAGCAGAGGGGGACTAGCGGGGTTCTACGAGCAGTACTTC. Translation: CASRGGLAGFYEQYF.

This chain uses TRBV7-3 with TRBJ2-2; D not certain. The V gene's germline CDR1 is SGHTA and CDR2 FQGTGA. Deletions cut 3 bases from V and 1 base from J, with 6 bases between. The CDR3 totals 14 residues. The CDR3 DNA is TGTGCCAGCAGCTTTTCGGGGAACACCGGGGAGCTGTTTTTT. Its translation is CASSFSGNTGELFF.

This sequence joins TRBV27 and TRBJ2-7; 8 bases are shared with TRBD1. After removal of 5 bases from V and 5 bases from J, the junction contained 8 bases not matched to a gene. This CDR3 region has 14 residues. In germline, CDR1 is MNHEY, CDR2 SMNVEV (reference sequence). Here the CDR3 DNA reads TGTGCCAGCAGTCCCCTTCAGGGGGCCAACGAGCAGTACTTC. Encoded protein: CASSPLQGANEQYF.

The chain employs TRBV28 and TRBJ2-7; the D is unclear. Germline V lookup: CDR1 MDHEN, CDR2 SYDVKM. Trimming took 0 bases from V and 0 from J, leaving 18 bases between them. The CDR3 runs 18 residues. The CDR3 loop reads CASSLWVLGQESSYEQYF. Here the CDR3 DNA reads TGTGCCAGCAGTTTATGGGTCTTGGGTCAGGAAAGCTCCTACGAGCAGTACTTC.

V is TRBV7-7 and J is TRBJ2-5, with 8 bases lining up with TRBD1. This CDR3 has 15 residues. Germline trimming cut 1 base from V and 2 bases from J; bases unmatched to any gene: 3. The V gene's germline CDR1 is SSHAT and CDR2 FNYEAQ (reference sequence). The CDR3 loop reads CASSLGTGTQETQYF. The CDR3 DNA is TGTGCCAGCAGCTTAGGGACAGGGACTCAAGAGACCCAGTACTTC.

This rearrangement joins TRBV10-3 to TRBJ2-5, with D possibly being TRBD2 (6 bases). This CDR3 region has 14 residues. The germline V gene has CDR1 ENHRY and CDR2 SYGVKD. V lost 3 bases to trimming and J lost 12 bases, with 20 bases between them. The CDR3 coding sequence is TGTGCCATCAGTGAACAGGAGGGGACCCTAGGAAAGTACTTC. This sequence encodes CAISEQEGTLGKYF.

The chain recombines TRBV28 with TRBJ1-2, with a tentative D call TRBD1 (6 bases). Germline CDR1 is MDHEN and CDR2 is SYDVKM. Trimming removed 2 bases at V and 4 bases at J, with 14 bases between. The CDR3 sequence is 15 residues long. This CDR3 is CASSLGGGYGYGYTF. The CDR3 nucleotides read TGTGCCAGCAGTTTAGGGGGCGGCTATGGCTATGGCTACACCTTC.

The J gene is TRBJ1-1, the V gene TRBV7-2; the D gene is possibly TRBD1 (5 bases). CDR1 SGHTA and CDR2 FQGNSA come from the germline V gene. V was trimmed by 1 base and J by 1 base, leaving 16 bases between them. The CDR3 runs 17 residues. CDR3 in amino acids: CASSLGQGRQRNTEAFF. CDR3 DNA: TGTGCCAGCAGCTTAGGGCAGGGACGCCAGCGGAACACTGAAGCTTTCTTT. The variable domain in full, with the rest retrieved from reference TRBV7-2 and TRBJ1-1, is GAGVSQSPSNKVTEKGKDVELRCDPISGHTALYWYRQSLGQGLEFLIYFQGNSAPDKSGLPSDRFSAERTGGSVSTLTIQRTQQEDSAVYLCASSLGQGRQRNTEAFFGQGTRLTVV.